The 25 T cell receptor beta chains reported below all come from one sample, sequenced in a study of CD8+ T cells in alopecia areata. The authors extracted RNA and reverse transcribed it into cDNA as the sequencing template. The protocol was immunoSEQ multiplex PCR, while the TCRdb copy is restricted to in-frame clones and leaves out a portion. The sample has more than 95,000 clones; 55% are singletons. The sequencing sample was made of CD4+ T cells sorted from blood. The source is a human donor in good health.

The chain uses TRBV14 and TRBJ2-3, with D unresolved. CDR1 SGHDN and CDR2 FVKESK come from the germline V gene. V was shortened by 1 base and J by 10 bases, with 6 bases between the two germline ends. This CDR3 contains 11 residues. The CDR3: CASSQVQAQYF. CDR3 nucleotides: TGTGCCAGCAGCCAAGTTCAGGCGCAGTATTTT.

The V gene is TRBV5-1, the J gene TRBJ2-1, with unresolved D. The CDR3 is 11 residues long. Between the trimmed V and J ends, which lost 0 bases and 11 bases, there was a span of 6 bases. Germline V gene data show CDR1 as SGHRS and CDR2 as YFSETQ. The CDR3 bases are TGCGCCAGCAGCTTGGGTCCCAAGCAGTTCTTC. Protein sequence: CASSLGPKQFF. The full variable domain, in which reference TRBV5-1 and TRBJ2-1 provide the parts outside the CDR3, is KAGVTQTPRYLIKTRGQQVTLSCSPISGHRSVSWYQQTPGQGLQFLFEYFSETQRNKGNFPGRFSGRQFSNSRSEMNVSTLELGDSALYLCASSLGPKQFFGPGTRLTVL.

This clone was seen a handful of times. This chain links TRBV29-1 with TRBJ2-5, with 7 positions matching TRBD1. Trimming removed 4 bases from V and 4 bases from J; junction bases left unmatched: 6. From germline, CDR1 is SQVTM and CDR2 ANQGSEA. The CDR3 has 13 amino acids. The CDR3 nucleotides read TGCAGCGTTGCAGGACAGGCAGTAGAGACCCAGTACTTC. Translating it yields CSVAGQAVETQYF.

The chain carries TRBV27 and TRBJ1-5; D is possibly TRBD1 (5 bases). With 4 bases removed from V and 9 bases from J, the gap between germline ends came to 16 bases. The germline V gene has CDR1 MNHEY and CDR2 SMNVEV (reference sequence). This CDR3 is built from 14 residues. The CDR3 DNA is TGTGCCAGCAGTTCTAGGGGTCTCGTGGGGCCCCAGCATTTT. Its translation is CASSSRGLVGPQHF.

The sample holds a few counts of this clone. The rearrangement joins TRBV7-8 to TRBJ2-1; D is perhaps TRBD2 (8 bases). CDR1 is SGHVS and CDR2 is FQNEAQ in the germline V gene. The CDR3 length is 18 residues. V was clipped by 8 bases and J by 0 bases, with 23 bases between them. The CDR3 loop is CASGLAGGSLSSYNEQFF. The CDR3 DNA reads as TGTGCCAGCGGACTAGCAGGGGGATCCCTTAGCTCCTACAATGAGCAGTTCTTC.

This clone has just a few counts. The CDR3 sequence: CASSAIAGTGGGYTF. The CDR3 coding sequence is TGTGCCAGCAGTGCGATCGCGGGGACAGGGGGCGGCTACACCTTC. V gene TRBV2 combines with J gene TRBJ1-2, with TRBD1 identical over 12 bases. This CDR3 has 15 residues. V dropped 4 bases and J dropped 8; count of bases not matched to a gene: 8. The germline CDR1 and CDR2 sequences are SNHLY and FYNNEI. Full variable domain (remainder filled in from reference TRBV2 and TRBJ1-2): EPEVTQTPSHQVTQMGQEVILRCVPISNHLYFYWYRQILGQKVEFLVSFYNNEISEKSEIFDDQFSVERPDGSNFTLKIRSTKLEDSAMYFCASSAIAGTGGGYTFGSGTRLTVV.

The chain recombines TRBV5-1 with TRBJ1-5; a weak D match, TRBD1 (6 bases). The CDR3 length is 16 residues. CDR1 is SGHRS and CDR2 is YFSETQ in the germline V gene. V was trimmed by 0 bases and J by 4 bases, leaving 14 bases between them. The CDR3 sequence is CASSLGAITGNQPQHF. CDR3 bases: TGCGCCAGCAGCTTGGGCGCGATAACAGGGAATCAGCCCCAGCATTTT.

This clone was detected only a few times. The genes are TRBV7-9 and TRBJ2-3; D not certain. CDR3 length equals 11 residues. CDR1 is SEHNR and CDR2 is FQNEAQ in the germline V gene (reference sequence). V was trimmed by 4 bases and J by 4 bases, leaving 3 bases between them. The CDR3 spells CASSWSDTQYF. CDR3 coding DNA: TGTGCCAGCAGCTGGTCAGATACGCAGTATTTT. The full variable domain, its missing parts supplied by reference TRBV7-9 and TRBJ2-3, is DTGVSQNPRHKITKRGQNVTFRCDPISEHNRLYWYRQTLGQGPEFLTYFQNEAQLEKSRLLSDRFSAERPKGSFSTLEIQRTEQGDSAMYLCASSWSDTQYFGPGTRLTVL.

In its sample, this clone was seen a few times. The V gene is TRBV30, the J gene TRBJ1-1, with TRBD1 as a possible D gene (6 bases). V lost 1 base to trimming and J lost 6 bases, with 9 bases between them. The CDR3 is 12 amino acids. The germline gives CDR1 GTSNPN, CDR2 SVGIG (reference sequence). The CDR3 reads CAWSEQGPEAFF. DNA of the CDR3: TGTGCCTGGAGTGAACAGGGCCCTGAAGCTTTCTTT.

This chain joins TRBV7-2 and TRBJ1-2, with D perhaps TRBD1 (6 bases). CDR3 length: 15 amino acids. V was pared by 1 base and J by 9 bases, with 18 bases between. CDR1 SGHTA and CDR2 FQGNSA come from the germline V gene. The CDR3 bases are TGTGCCAGCAGCTTAGTCGCGGGGGCTGAGCATCGCTACACCTTC. Encoded protein: CASSLVAGAEHRYTF.

This chain links TRBV2 with TRBJ1-6, with D possibly TRBD1 on 5 matching bases. The CDR3 sequence is 13 residues long. Germline CDR1 reads SNHLY; CDR2 reads FYNNEI. V was trimmed by 4 bases and J by 8 bases, leaving 9 bases between them. CDR3 DNA: TGTGCCAGCAGTGCCAGGGAGTATTCACCCCTCCACTTT. Translated: CASSAREYSPLHF.

The chain employs TRBV28 and TRBJ1-5; D not certain. This CDR3 contains 12 residues. The V gene's germline CDR1 is MDHEN and CDR2 SYDVKM. The ends were cut back, 4 bases at V and 5 bases at J, with 6 bases in the middle. The CDR3 sequence is CASSSRDQPQHF. CDR3 coding DNA: TGTGCCAGCAGTTCTCGGGATCAGCCCCAGCATTTT.

V gene TRBV29-1 combines with J gene TRBJ1-2; D ambiguous. Trimming cost V 7 bases and J 1 base, with 10 bases left between them. The CDR3 is 12 residues long. Germline CDR1 SQVTM, CDR2 ANQGSEA. The CDR3 bases are TGCAGCGCCGCCATCGGTAACTATGGCTACACCTTC. Translating it yields CSAAIGNYGYTF.

Points on this clone: Distinct nucleotide sequences in the sample also encode this CDR3. The genes are TRBV7-9 and TRBJ2-3, with 8 bases lining up with TRBD2. In germline, CDR1 is SEHNR, CDR2 FQNEAQ (reference sequence). The CDR3 extends over 15 amino acids. V lost 5 bases, J lost 1 base, and 5 bases stayed unmatched. The CDR3 loop reads CASSLSGDGTDTQYF. Here the CDR3 DNA reads TGTGCCAGCAGCCTTAGCGGGGATGGCACAGATACGCAGTATTTT.

V usage is TRBV2 and J usage is TRBJ2-1; D is undetermined. This CDR3 spans 13 amino acids. Germline values: CDR1 SNHLY, CDR2 FYNNEI. With 1 base removed from V and 7 bases from J, the gap between germline ends came to 8 bases. The CDR3 region has the DNA TGTGCCAGCAGTGAAGGGTTAGGGAATGAGCAGTTCTTC. As protein: CASSEGLGNEQFF.

The CDR3 region is CASSAGGVFYNEQFF. The CDR3, as DNA: TGTGCCAGCAGTGCTGGAGGGGTTTTCTACAATGAGCAGTTCTTC. This chain uses TRBV2 with TRBJ2-1, with a possible D match to TRBD2 (6 bases). This CDR3 contains 15 residues. The germline V and J ends were trimmed by 4 bases and 3 bases, with 13 bases remaining between them. Germline lookup yields CDR1 SNHLY and CDR2 FYNNEI. The variable domain in full, completed from reference TRBV2 and TRBJ2-1, reads EPEVTQTPSHQVTQMGQEVILRCVPISNHLYFYWYRQILGQKVEFLVSFYNNEISEKSEIFDDQFSVERPDGSNFTLKIRSTKLEDSAMYFCASSAGGVFYNEQFFGPGTRLTVL.

This clone was counted once. The V call is TRBV5-1, the J call TRBJ2-1; unclear D gene. The V end was cut by 0 bases, the J end by 5 bases, with 9 bases between. This CDR3 has 14 amino acids. Germline CDR1 reads SGHRS; CDR2 reads YFSETQ. The CDR3 here is CASSLENTHNEQFF. The CDR3 region has the DNA TGCGCCAGCAGCTTGGAAAACACCCACAATGAGCAGTTCTTC.

The V call is TRBV25-1, the J call TRBJ2-5; 9 positions match TRBD1. The CDR3 covers 15 residues. Germline CDR1 and CDR2: MGHDK and SYGVNS. The junction had 5 bases not matched to a gene; V was cut back by 4 bases and J by 2 bases. CDR3 bases: TGTGCCAGCAGTGGGACAGGGGCAGGGCAAGAGACCCAGTACTTC. As protein: CASSGTGAGQETQYF. The whole variable domain, remainder taken from reference TRBV25-1 and TRBJ2-5, is EADIYQTPRYLVIGTGKKITLECSQTMGHDKMYWYQQDPGMELHLIHYSYGVNSTEKGDLSSESTVSRIRTEHFPLTLESARPSHTSQYLCASSGTGAGQETQYFGPGTRLLVL.

This clone was found a few times. The rearrangement uses TRBV28 and TRBJ2-4, with 13 bases fitting TRBD2. Germline V gene sequence: CDR1 MDHEN, CDR2 SYDVKM. The CDR3 runs to 13 residues. The CDR3 sequence: CLTSGGSENIQYF. The CDR3 bases are TGTCTGACTAGCGGGGGGAGTGAAAACATTCAGTACTTC.

The chain is built from TRBV7-9 and TRBJ2-3; the match to TRBD2 covers 7 bases. This CDR3 region has 14 residues. The ends lost 5 bases at V and 1 base at J; junction bases unmatched: 3. Germline values: CDR1 SEHNR, CDR2 FQNEAQ (reference sequence). For the CDR3, the DNA is TGTGCCAGCAGCCCTCGGGGGGGCACAGATACGCAGTATTTT. It codes for CASSPRGGTDTQYF.

Worth noting for this clone: A read error may account for a junction end that differs from germline. The chain employs TRBV30 and TRBJ2-3; 10 nucleotides agree with TRBD2. This CDR3 region has 14 residues. Germline V lookup: CDR1 GTSNPN, CDR2 SVGIG (reference sequence). CDR3 protein: CAWGVEREGDTQYF. The CDR3 nucleotides are TGTGCCTGGGGTGTGGAGCGGGAGGGAGATACGCAGTATTTT.

In regard to this clone: A read error may account for a junction end that differs from germline. The chain uses TRBV6-1 and TRBJ2-3; D may be TRBD2 (5 bases). This CDR3 comprises 14 residues. In germline, CDR1 is MNHNS, CDR2 SASEGT. In DNA, the CDR3 is TGTGCCAGCAGTGAATTGGCTAGCAGAGATACGCAGTATTTT. Its translation is CASSELASRDTQYF.

V gene TRBV5-1 combines with J gene TRBJ1-6, with 8 bases fitting TRBD1. The CDR3 loop spans 17 amino acids. J was trimmed by 9 bases and V by 3 bases; bases with no gene match: 14. The germline V gene has CDR1 SGHRS and CDR2 YFSETQ. CDR3 coding DNA: TGCGCCAGCAGCTCAAGATCTGGACAGGGAGGTCGTTCACCCCTCCACTTT. This translates into CASSSRSGQGGRSPLHF.

CDR3 sequence: CASSTSGYQPQHF. The CDR3 nucleotides are TGTGCCAGCTCCACTTCAGGGTACCAGCCCCAGCATTTT. The genes are TRBV18 and TRBJ1-5, with D possibly TRBD1 on 5 matching bases. The germline gives CDR1 KGHSH, CDR2 LQKENI. This CDR3 is 13 amino acids long. With 6 bases removed from V and 7 bases from J, the gap between germline ends came to 13 bases. Filled out from reference TRBV18 and TRBJ1-5, the complete variable domain reads NAGVMQNPRHLVRRRGQEARLRCSPMKGHSHVYWYRQLPEEGLKFMVYLQKENIIDESGMPKERFSAEFPKEGPSILRIQQVVRGDSAAYFCASSTSGYQPQHFGDGTRLSIL.

This clone was detected a few times. The rearrangement uses TRBV9 and TRBJ2-2; 9 positions agree with TRBD2. CDR1 is SGDLS, CDR2 YYNGEE, per germline. CDR3 size: 16 residues. Unmatched junction bases numbered 5, after V lost 1 base and J lost 4 bases. CDR3 residues: CASSVSLAGSTGELFF. The CDR3 bases are TGTGCCAGCAGCGTATCCCTAGCGGGGTCCACCGGGGAGCTGTTTTTT.